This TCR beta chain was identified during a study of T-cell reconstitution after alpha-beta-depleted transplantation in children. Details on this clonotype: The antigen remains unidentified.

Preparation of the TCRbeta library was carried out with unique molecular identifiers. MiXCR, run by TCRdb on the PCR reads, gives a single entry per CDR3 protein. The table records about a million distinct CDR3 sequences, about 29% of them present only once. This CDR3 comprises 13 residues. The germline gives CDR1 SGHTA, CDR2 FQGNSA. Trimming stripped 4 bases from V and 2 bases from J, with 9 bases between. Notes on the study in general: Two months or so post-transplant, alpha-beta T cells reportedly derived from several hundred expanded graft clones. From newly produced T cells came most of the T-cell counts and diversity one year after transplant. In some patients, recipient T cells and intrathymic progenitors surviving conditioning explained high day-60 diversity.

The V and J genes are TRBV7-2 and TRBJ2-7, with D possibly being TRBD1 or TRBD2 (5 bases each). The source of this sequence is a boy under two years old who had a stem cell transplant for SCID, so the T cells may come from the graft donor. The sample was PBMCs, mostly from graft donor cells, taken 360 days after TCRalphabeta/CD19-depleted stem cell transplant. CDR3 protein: CASSSGAAYEQYF. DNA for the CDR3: TGTGCCAGCAGCTCCGGGGCGGCCTACGAGCAGTACTTC.